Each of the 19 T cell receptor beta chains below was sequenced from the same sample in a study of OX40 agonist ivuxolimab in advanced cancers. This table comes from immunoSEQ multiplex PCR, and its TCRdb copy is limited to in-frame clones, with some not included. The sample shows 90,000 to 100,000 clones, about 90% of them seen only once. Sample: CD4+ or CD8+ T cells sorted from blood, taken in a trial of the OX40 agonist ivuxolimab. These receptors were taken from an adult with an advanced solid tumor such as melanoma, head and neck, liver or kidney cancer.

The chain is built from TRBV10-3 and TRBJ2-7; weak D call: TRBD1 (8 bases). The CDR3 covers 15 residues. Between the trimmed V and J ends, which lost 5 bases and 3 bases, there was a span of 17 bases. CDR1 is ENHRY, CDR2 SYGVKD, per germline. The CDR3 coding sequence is TGTGCCATCAGTCCAGGGGGCGGGAGTTTCTACGAGCAGTACTTC. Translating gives CAISPGGGSFYEQYF.

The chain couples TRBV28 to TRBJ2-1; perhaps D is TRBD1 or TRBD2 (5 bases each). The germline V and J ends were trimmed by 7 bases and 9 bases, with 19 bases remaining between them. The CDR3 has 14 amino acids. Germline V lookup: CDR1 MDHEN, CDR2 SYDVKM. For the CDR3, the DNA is TGTGCCAGCATCGATCCCGGGGCAAGGGGTGAGCAGTTCTTC. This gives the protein CASIDPGARGEQFF.

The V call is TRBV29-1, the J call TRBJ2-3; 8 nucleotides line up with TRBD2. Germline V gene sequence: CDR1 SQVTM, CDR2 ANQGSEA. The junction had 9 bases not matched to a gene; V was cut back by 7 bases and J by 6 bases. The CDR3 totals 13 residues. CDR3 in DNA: TGCAGCGGTACTAGCGGAGGCGGGGATACGCAGTATTTT. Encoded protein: CSGTSGGGDTQYF.

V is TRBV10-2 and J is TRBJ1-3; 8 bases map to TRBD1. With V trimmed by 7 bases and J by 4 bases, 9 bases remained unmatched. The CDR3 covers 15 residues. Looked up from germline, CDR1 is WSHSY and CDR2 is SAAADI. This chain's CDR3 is CASKGSGGKGNTIYF. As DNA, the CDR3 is TGCGCCAGCAAAGGCTCAGGGGGCAAAGGAAACACCATATATTTT.

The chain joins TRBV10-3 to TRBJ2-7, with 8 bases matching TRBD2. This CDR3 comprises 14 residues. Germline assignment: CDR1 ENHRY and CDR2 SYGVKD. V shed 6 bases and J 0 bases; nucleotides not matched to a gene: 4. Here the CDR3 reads CAIRTSGSSYEQYF. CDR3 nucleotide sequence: TGTGCCATCAGAACTAGCGGCAGCTCCTACGAGCAGTACTTC.

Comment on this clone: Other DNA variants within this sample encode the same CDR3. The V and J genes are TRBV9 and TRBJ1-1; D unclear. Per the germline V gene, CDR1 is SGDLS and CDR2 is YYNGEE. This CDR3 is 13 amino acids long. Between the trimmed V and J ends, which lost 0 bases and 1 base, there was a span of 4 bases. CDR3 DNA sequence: TGTGCCAGCAGCGTAGCCGGGAACACTGAAGCTTTCTTT. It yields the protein CASSVAGNTEAFF.

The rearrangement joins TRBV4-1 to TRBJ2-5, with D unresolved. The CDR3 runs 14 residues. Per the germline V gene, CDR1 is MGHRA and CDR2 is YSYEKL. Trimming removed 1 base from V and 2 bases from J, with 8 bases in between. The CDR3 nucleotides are TGCGCCAGCAGCCAAGGGGTCAGACAAGAGACCCAGTACTTC. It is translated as CASSQGVRQETQYF.

The CDR3 nucleotides read TGTGCCAGCAGTCGACGCCTGAGCTCCTATAATTCACCCCTCCACTTT. It specifies CASSRRLSSYNSPLHF. The genes are TRBV11-1 and TRBJ1-6; D remains ambiguous. Looked up from germline, CDR1 is SGHAT and CDR2 is FQDESV (reference sequence). V was trimmed by 6 bases and J by 0 bases, leaving 12 bases between them. The CDR3 is made up of 16 amino acids.

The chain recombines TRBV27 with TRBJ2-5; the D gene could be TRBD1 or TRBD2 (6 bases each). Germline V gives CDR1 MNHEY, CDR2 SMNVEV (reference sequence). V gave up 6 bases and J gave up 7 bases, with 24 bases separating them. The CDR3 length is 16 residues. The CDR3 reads CASSPRTLGGAGTQYF. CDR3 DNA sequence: TGTGCCAGCAGCCCCCGGACTCTCGGGGGCGCGGGGACCCAGTACTTC.

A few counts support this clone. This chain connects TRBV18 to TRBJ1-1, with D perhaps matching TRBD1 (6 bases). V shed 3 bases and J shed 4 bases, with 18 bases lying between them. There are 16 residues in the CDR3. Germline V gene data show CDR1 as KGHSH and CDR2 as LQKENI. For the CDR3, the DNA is TGTGCCAGCTCACCCTTTTCAGGGGCCAGCGTCACTGAAGCTTTCTTT. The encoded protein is CASSPFSGASVTEAFF.

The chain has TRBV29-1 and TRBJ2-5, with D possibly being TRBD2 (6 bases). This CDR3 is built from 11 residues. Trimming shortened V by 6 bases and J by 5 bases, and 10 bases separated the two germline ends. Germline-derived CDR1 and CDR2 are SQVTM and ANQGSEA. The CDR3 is CSVGTSETQYF. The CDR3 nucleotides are TGCAGCGTAGGGACTTCGGAGACCCAGTACTTC.

As DNA, the CDR3 is TGTGCCAGCAGCTTAACCGGGACAGGGGGGAATCAGCCCCAGCATTTT. Amino acid sequence: CASSLTGTGGNQPQHF. The V and J genes are TRBV7-3 and TRBJ1-5; 11 bases align to TRBD1. The V gene's germline CDR1 is SGHTA and CDR2 FQGTGA. This CDR3 is built from 16 residues. Unmatched junction bases numbered 2, after V lost 0 bases and J lost 4 bases.

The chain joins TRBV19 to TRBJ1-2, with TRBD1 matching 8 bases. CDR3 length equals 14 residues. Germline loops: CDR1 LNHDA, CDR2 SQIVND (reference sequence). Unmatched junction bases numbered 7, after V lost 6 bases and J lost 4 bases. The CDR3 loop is CASRTTGTGYGYTF. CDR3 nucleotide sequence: TGTGCCAGTAGGACGACAGGGACAGGCTATGGCTACACCTTC.

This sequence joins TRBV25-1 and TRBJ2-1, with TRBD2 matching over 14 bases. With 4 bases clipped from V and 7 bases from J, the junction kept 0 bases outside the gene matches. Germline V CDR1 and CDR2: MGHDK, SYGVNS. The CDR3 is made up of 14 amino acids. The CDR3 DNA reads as TGTGCCAGCAGTGGACTAGCGGGAGGGAATGAGCAGTTCTTC. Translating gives CASSGLAGGNEQFF.

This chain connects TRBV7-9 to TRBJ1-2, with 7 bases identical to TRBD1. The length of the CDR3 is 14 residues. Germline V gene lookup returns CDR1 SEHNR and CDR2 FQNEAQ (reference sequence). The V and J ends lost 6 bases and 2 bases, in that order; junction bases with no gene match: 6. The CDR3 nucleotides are TGTGCCAGCAGAGCCGGGACAGCAAACTATGGCTACACCTTC. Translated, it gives CASRAGTANYGYTF.

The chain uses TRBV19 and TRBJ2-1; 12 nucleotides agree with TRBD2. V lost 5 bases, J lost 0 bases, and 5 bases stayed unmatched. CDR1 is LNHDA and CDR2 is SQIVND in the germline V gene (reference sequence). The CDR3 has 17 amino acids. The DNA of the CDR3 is TGTGCCAGTAGTCTTCGGACTAGCGGGACCTCCTACAATGAGCAGTTCTTC. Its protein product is CASSLRTSGTSYNEQFF.

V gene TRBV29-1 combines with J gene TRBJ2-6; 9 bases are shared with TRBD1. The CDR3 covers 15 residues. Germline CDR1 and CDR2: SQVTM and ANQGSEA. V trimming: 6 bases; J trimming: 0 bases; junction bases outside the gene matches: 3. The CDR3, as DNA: TGCAGCGTGGGGACAGGGCTCTCTGGGGCCAACGTCCTGACTTTC. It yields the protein CSVGTGLSGANVLTF.

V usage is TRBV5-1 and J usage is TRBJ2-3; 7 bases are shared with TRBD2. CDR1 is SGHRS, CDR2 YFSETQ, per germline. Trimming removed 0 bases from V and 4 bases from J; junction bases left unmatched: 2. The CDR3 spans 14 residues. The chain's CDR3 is CASSLERGPDTQYF. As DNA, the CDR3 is TGCGCCAGCAGCTTGGAGCGGGGTCCAGATACGCAGTATTTT.

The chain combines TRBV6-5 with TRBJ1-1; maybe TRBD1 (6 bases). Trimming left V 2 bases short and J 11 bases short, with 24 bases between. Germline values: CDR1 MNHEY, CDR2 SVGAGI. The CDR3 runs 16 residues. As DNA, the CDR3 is TGTGCCAGCAGTTACCGGGGGCACCCGGGGCCCGATGGGGCTTTCTTT. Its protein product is CASSYRGHPGPDGAFF.